The TCR beta chain under discussion was sequenced for a study of a mutant IDH1 vaccine in newly diagnosed glioma. Study context: Patients underwent eight vaccinations, which took place in weeks 1, 3, 5, 7, 11, 15, 19 and 23. The earlier regimen, radiotherapy, temozolomide, or both, was most often both. Treated individuals were approximately 62% male and around 40% female, averaging roughly 39 years of age.

Only in-frame clones appear in the TCRdb table, and some are missing; sequencing was by immunoSEQ multiplex PCR. The sample includes 82,000 or so clones, approximately 85% seen only once; the top ten take 2% to 2.5%. As concerns this clone: Its antigen is as yet unknown.

The ends were cut back, 2 bases at V and 8 bases at J, with 4 bases in the middle. The CDR3 runs 11 residues. Germline lookup yields CDR1 SGHRS and CDR2 YFSETQ. Time point denoted: week 23, last vaccination. The content of each vaccine dose was 300 ug of mutant IDH1 20-mer peptide, and topical imiquimod accompanied it. This sequence joins TRBV5-1 and TRBJ2-2; D gene ambiguous. The source of this sequence is a man aged 25 to 40 with glioma. Some clones in this sample may be carry-over from other donors' samples. The sequencing used PBMCs, collected from a glioma patient whose treatment included an IDH1 peptide vaccine. CDR3 sequence (DNA): TGCGCCAGCAGCTTCGTTGGGGAGCTGTTTTTT. This translates into CASSFVGELFF.